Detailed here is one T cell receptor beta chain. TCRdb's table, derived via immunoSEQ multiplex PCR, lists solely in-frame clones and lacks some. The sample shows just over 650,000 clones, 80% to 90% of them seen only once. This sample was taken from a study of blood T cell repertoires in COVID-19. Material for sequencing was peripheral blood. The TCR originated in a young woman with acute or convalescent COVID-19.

The CDR3 coding sequence is TGTGCCACCAGCGGGGGGGGTGATAATGAAAAACTGTTTTTT. It encodes CATSGGGDNEKLFF. The chain couples TRBV15 to TRBJ1-4; possible D gene TRBD1, 5 bases. The CDR3 contains 14 residues. The V end lost 5 bases, the J end lost 4 bases, and 11 bases lay between the germline ends. The V gene's germline CDR1 is LNHNV and CDR2 YYDKDF (reference sequence). Based on the CDR3 plus reference TRBV15 and TRBJ1-4, the full variable domain is DAMVIQNPRYQVTQFGKPVTLSCSQTLNHNVMYWYQQKSSQAPKLLFHYYDKDFNNEADTPDNFQSRRPNTSFCFLDIRSPGLGDTAMYLCATSGGGDNEKLFFGSGTQLSVL.